The clone carrying this TCR beta chain was found many times. The TCR library protocol attached unique molecular identifiers to the individual cDNA molecules. TCRdb re-derived calls from the 5' RACE reads in MiXCR, one entry per CDR3 protein. The sample has 60,000 to 75,000 distinct CDR3 sequences; about 4.6% are singletons. This entry comes from a study of early T cells in non-severe SARS-CoV-2 infection. About the study: Chains were not paired, and sequencing was done on bulk RNA from unsorted whole blood.

This CDR3 is built from 15 residues. Germline V gives CDR1 SGHAT, CDR2 FQNNGV. The V gene lost 3 bases and the J gene lost 2 bases, with 10 bases spanning the gap. The V gene is TRBV11-2, the J gene TRBJ2-2; TRBD1 might be the D (5 bases). The sequences come from whole blood, collected at baseline. The TCR was taken from an adult who was a healthcare worker with PCR-confirmed SARS-CoV-2 infection or an uninfected control (not recorded which). The donor label of this sample is uncertain. In DNA, the CDR3 is TGTGCCAGCAGCTTCGACAGATCCAACACCGGGGAGCTGTTTTTT. Its protein is CASSFDRSNTGELFF.